Below, 6 T cell receptor beta chains from the same sample are listed, as sequenced in a study of T cell changes during pregnancy in multiple sclerosis. Clones were sequenced by immunoSEQ multiplex PCR, and TCRdb holds only the in-frame ones, with some missing. This sample carries more than 80,000 clones, roughly 90% of them seen once, and the ten largest clones take more than 1.5%. The starting material was peripheral blood, obtained in the first trimester of pregnancy. All receptors come from a female donor with multiple sclerosis, enrolled in a pregnancy study.

The V and J genes are TRBV14 and TRBJ2-1, with TRBD2 as a possible D gene (5 bases). The length of the CDR3 is 15 residues. The V gene's germline CDR1 is SGHDN and CDR2 FVKESK. The ends were cut back, 3 bases at V and 3 bases at J, with 12 bases in the middle. The DNA for the CDR3 is TGTGCCAGCAGCCAGAACGGGATTTTCTACAATGAGCAGTTCTTC. Protein sequence: CASSQNGIFYNEQFF.

V gene TRBV30 combines with J gene TRBJ2-6, with a possible D match to TRBD1 (5 bases). The V gene's germline CDR1 is GTSNPN and CDR2 SVGIG (reference sequence). This CDR3 region has 16 residues. V was shortened by 1 base and J by 0 bases, with 10 bases between the two germline ends. CDR3 protein: CAWSDVGHSGANVLTF. For the CDR3, the DNA is TGTGCCTGGAGTGACGTAGGACACTCTGGGGCCAACGTCCTGACTTTC. The whole variable domain, remainder taken from reference TRBV30 and TRBJ2-6, is SQTIHQWPATLVQPVGSPLSLECTVEGTSNPNLYWYRQAAGRGLQLLFYSVGIGQISSEVPQNLSASRPQDRQFILSSKKLLLSDSGFYLCAWSDVGHSGANVLTFGAGSRLTVL.

CDR3 loop: CASSYTEGTTEAFF. The CDR3 DNA reads TGCGCCAGCAGCTACACGGAGGGGACGACTGAAGCTTTCTTT. The chain joins TRBV5-1 to TRBJ1-1; tentatively, D is TRBD1 (5 bases). The CDR3 extends over 14 amino acids. V was pared by 3 bases and J by 5 bases, with 14 bases between. From germline, CDR1 is SGHRS and CDR2 YFSETQ.

The chain is built from TRBV19 and TRBJ2-1; TRBD2 might be the D (6 bases). Germline assignment: CDR1 LNHDA and CDR2 SQIVND (reference sequence). This CDR3 is built from 16 residues. The V and J ends lost 3 bases and 5 bases respectively, with 17 bases between them. CDR3 amino acids: CASSILQGGGDNEQFF. The CDR3 region has the DNA TGTGCCAGTAGTATCCTCCAGGGAGGCGGGGACAATGAGCAGTTCTTC.

There are a few counts of this clone. The chain recombines TRBV6-7 with TRBJ2-4, with 7 bases fitting TRBD2. TRBV6-7 is an ORF, and what it does is uncertain. The junction had 9 bases not matched to a gene; V was cut back by 10 bases and J by 9 bases. The CDR3 length is 12 residues. CDR3 coding DNA: TGTGCCACTGCGGGAGACGGCGGCATTCAGTACTTC. Translation gives CATAGDGGIQYF.

The rearrangement joins TRBV19 to TRBJ1-2; D is possibly TRBD1 (5 bases). V shed 2 bases and J shed 4 bases, with 11 bases lying between them. The CDR3 is made up of 14 amino acids. The germline gives CDR1 LNHDA, CDR2 SQIVND (reference sequence). CDR3 in amino acids: CASSIRQGSYGYTF. In DNA form, the CDR3 reads TGTGCCAGTAGTATAAGGCAGGGCAGCTATGGCTACACCTTC.